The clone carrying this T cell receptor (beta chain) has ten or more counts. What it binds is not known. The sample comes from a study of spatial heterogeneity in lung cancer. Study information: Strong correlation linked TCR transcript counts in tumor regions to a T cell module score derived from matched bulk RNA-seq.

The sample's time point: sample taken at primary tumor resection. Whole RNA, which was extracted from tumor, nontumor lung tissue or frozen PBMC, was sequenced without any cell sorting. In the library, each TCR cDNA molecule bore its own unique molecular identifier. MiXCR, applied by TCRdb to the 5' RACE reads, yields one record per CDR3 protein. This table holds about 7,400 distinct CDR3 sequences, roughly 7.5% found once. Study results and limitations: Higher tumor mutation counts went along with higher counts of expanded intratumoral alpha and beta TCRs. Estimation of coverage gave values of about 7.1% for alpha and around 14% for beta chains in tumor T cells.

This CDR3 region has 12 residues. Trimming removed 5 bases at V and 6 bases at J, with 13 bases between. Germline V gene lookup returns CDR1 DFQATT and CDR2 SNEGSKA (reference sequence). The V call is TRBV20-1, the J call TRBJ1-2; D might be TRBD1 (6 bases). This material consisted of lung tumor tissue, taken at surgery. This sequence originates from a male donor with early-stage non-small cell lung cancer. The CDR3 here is CSAGGRGDGYTF. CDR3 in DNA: TGCAGTGCTGGTGGAAGGGGGGATGGCTACACCTTC.